This T cell receptor beta chain emerged from a study of cytomegalovirus exposure and HLA in healthy donors. Overall study context: There were 117 million unique TCR beta sequences, drawn from approximately 180 million T cells, in an earlier analysis. Study-level results: Highest at DRB1 and lowest at HLA-C, TCR association rates differed among HLA loci in a later analysis. Overall, about 160 TCR beta chains were annotated as cytomegalovirus-associated. Both high specificity and high sensitivity reportedly marked the classifier's diagnosis of cytomegalovirus status.

Trimming at V came to 1 base and at J to 7 bases, leaving 9 bases not matched to a gene. Germline loops: CDR1 MNHEY, CDR2 SMNVEV (reference sequence). This CDR3 is 16 amino acids long. Amplification used 60 Vbeta primers and 13 Jbeta primers. Here immunoSEQ multiplex PCR was the method, and the copy in TCRdb shows in-frame clones only, minus some. The profile covers about 25,000 clones, with just under 80% appearing a single time and approximately 4.5% taken by the ten largest. This clone showed up just a few times. Its specificity is unknown. This chain connects TRBV27 to TRBJ1-4; 7 bases are shared with TRBD1. Sequencing was done on a sample of PBMCs. The receptor was derived from a male donor in good health and CMV-seronegative. CDR3 sequence: CASSLYSPDRPEKLFF. The DNA of the CDR3 is TGTGCCAGCAGTTTATATTCCCCGGACAGGCCTGAAAAACTGTTTTTT. Using reference TRBV27 and TRBJ1-4 for the parts outside the CDR3, the full variable domain is EAQVTQNPRYLITVTGKKLTVTCSQNMNHEYMSWYRQDPGLGLRQIYYSMNVEVTDKGDVPEGYKVSRKEKRNFPLILESPSPNQTSLYFCASSLYSPDRPEKLFFGSGTQLSVL.